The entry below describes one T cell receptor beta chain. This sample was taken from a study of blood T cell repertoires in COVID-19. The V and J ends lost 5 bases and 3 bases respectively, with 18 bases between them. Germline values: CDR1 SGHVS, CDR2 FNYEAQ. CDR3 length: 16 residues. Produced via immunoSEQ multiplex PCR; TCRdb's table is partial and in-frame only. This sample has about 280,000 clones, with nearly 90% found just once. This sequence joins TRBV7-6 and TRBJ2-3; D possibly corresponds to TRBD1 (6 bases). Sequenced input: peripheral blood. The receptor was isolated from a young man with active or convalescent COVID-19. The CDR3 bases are TGTGCCAGCAGCCCTTCCCCGGGACAAATGACAGATACGCAGTATTTT. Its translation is CASSPSPGQMTDTQYF.